A selection of T cell receptor beta chains follows, all from one sample in a study of human T cells and chemical hapten exposure. TCRdb processed the RACE reads anew with MiXCR; each CDR3 protein has one entry. The table lists some 90,000 distinct CDR3 sequences, approximately 9.7% of them singletons. Specimen: whole blood. All receptors derive from a female donor in good health. Some clones in this sample may be carry-over from other donors' samples. The CDR3 runs from the conserved cysteine through the conserved F or W. The D gene is left open where the match is weak. Only part of the rows carry a size: once, few, many, or a class if the clone is expanded.

DNA	CDR3	size	V	J	length	D
TGTGCCAGTAGTGGCGGACAGCCTGGGGCCAACGTCCTGACTTTC	CASSGGQPGANVLTF	NA	TRBV19	TRBJ2-6	15	NA
TGTGCCAGCAGCTCCGGGACTAGCACAAACATTCAGTACTTC	CASSSGTSTNIQYF	NA	TRBV11-2	TRBJ2-4	14	TRBD2
TGTGCCAGCAGTCTCCGCCTAGAACCAGATACGCAGTATTTT	CASSLRLEPDTQYF	many	TRBV6-1	TRBJ2-3	14	NA
TGTGCCAGCAGGTCCGGGACTAGCGACGAGCAGTACTTC	CASRSGTSDEQYF	few	TRBV12-3/TRBV12-4	TRBJ2-7	13	TRBD2
TGTGCCAGTAGTGGGGGGGGACTCTATGGCTACACCTTC	CASSGGGLYGYTF	few	TRBV19	TRBJ1-2	13	NA
TGTGCCAGCAGCGCGGGACAGGGGACCGGAAACACCATATATTTT	CASSAGQGTGNTIYF	many	TRBV9	TRBJ1-3	15	TRBD1
TGCGCCAGCAGCCAAGATCTTGAAGTGGTAGGGGGCGACACCGGGGAGCTGTTTTTT	CASSQDLEVVGGDTGELFF	many	TRBV4-3	TRBJ2-2	19	TRBD1
TGTGCCAGCAGCTTAGCTGCTGGGGTTATCTATGGCTACACCTTC	CASSLAAGVIYGYTF	NA	TRBV7-8	TRBJ1-2	15	NA
TGTGCCAGCAGCCAAAGACTAGCGGGAGAGGGCAATGAGCAGTTCTTC	CASSQRLAGEGNEQFF	NA	TRBV7-9	TRBJ2-1	16	TRBD2
TGTGCCAGCATCGTGGACAGGGGGCTTAACTTAACCTACGAGCAGTACTTC	CASIVDRGLNLTYEQYF	NA	TRBV7-4	TRBJ2-7	17	TRBD1
TGTGCCAGCAGTGGAGACTTGGGGGAAAAACTGTTTTTT	CASSGDLGEKLFF	few	TRBV2	TRBJ1-4	13	NA
TGCAGTGCTAACCGGGGCCCCTATGGCTACACCTTC	CSANRGPYGYTF	few	TRBV20-1	TRBJ1-2	12	NA
TGTGCCAGCTCACCAACGGGGAGAATATACGAGCAGTACTTC	CASSPTGRIYEQYF	NA	TRBV18	TRBJ2-7	14	NA
TGTGCCAGCGGGACAGGGAGCACCGGGGAGCTGTTTTTT	CASGTGSTGELFF	few	TRBV27	TRBJ2-2	13	TRBD1
TGCGCCAGCAGCCAAGAAATCGTGGGGAATGAGCAGTTCTTC	CASSQEIVGNEQFF	few	TRBV4-1	TRBJ2-1	14	NA
TGTGCCAGCAGCGGTAGAATTCCGGCAGATACGCAGTATTTT	CASSGRIPADTQYF	few	TRBV7-2	TRBJ2-3	14	NA
TGCAGCGTTCAAGTGAAGGGGACAGGGCCAGATACGCAGTATTTT	CSVQVKGTGPDTQYF	many	TRBV29-1	TRBJ2-3	15	TRBD1
TGTGCTAGCAGCCCCGCGGGACCGAACACTGAAGCTTTCTTT	CASSPAGPNTEAFF	few	TRBV7-7	TRBJ1-1	14	NA
TGCAGCGTTCACAGGGGGGAAGAGACCCAGTACTTC	CSVHRGEETQYF	few	TRBV29-1	TRBJ2-5	12	TRBD1
TGTGCCAGCAGTTGGGACAGAGAAAAACTGTTTTTT	CASSWDREKLFF	many	TRBV2	TRBJ1-4	12	TRBD1
TGTGCCACCAGTGATTCGGACAATCAGCCCCAGCATTTT	CATSDSDNQPQHF	many	TRBV24-1	TRBJ1-5	13	NA
TGTGCCACCAGTGGGGCAGGGGGCGCCGACACTGAAGCTTTCTTT	CATSGAGGADTEAFF	few	TRBV24-1	TRBJ1-1	15	TRBD1
TGTGCCAGCAGTGTCGCGACAGGGACTGGAAACACCATATATTTT	CASSVATGTGNTIYF	NA	TRBV28	TRBJ1-3	15	TRBD1